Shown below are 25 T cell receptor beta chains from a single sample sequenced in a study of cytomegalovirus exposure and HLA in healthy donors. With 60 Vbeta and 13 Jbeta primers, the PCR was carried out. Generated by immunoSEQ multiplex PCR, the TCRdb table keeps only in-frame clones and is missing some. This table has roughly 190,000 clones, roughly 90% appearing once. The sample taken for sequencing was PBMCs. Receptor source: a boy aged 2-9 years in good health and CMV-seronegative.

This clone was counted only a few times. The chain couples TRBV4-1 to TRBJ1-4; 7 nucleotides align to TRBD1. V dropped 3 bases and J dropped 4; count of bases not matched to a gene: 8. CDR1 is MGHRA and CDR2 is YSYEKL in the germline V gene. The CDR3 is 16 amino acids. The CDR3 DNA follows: TGCGCCAGCAGCCAGGCACCGGGACAGAGTAATGAAAAACTGTTTTTT. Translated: CASSQAPGQSNEKLFF.

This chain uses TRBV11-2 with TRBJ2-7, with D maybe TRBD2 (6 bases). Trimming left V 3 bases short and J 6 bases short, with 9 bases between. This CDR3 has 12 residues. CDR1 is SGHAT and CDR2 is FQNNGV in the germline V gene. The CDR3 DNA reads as TGTGCCAGCAGCTTCTCCGGGGGCGAGCAGTACTTC. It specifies CASSFSGGEQYF.

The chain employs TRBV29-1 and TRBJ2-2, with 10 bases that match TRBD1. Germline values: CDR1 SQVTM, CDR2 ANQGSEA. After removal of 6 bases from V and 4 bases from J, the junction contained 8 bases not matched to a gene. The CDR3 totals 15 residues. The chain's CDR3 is CSVETTGGFTGELFF. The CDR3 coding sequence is TGCAGCGTCGAGACGACAGGGGGCTTCACCGGGGAGCTGTTTTTT.

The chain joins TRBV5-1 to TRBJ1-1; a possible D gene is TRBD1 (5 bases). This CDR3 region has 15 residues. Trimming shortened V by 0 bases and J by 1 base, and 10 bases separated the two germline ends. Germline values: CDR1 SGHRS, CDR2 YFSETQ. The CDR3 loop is CASSLAGRENTEAFF. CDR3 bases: TGCGCCAGCAGCTTGGCAGGGCGGGAGAACACTGAAGCTTTCTTT.

CDR3 sequence (DNA): TGTGCCAGCAGCTTAGGCGACAGGCGGGGGAGCGGGGGTGAAGCTTTCTTT. This translates into CASSLGDRRGSGGEAFF. The rearrangement links TRBV13 to TRBJ1-1, with a tentative D call TRBD1 (6 bases). This CDR3 contains 17 residues. Germline CDR1 and CDR2: PRHDT and FYEKMQ (reference sequence). Trimming took off 0 bases at V and 7 bases at J, with 21 bases between the two ends.

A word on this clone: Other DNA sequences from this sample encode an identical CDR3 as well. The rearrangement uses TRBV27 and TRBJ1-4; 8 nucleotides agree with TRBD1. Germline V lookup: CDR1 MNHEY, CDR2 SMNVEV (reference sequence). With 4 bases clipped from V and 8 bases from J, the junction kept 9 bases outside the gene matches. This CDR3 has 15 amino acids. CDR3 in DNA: TGTGCCAGCAGTTCTTTAACAGGGGGGAACGAAAAACTGTTTTTT. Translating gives CASSSLTGGNEKLFF.

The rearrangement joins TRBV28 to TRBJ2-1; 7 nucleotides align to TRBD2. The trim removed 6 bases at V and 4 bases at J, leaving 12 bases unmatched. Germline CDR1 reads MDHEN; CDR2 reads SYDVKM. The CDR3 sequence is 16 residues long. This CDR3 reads CASSPHAGVAYNEQFF. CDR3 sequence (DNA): TGTGCCAGCAGCCCCCATGCGGGGGTCGCATACAATGAGCAGTTCTTC.

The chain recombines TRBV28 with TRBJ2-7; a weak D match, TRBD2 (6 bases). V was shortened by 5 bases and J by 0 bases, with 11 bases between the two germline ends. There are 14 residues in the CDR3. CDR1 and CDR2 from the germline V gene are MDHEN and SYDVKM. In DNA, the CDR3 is TGTGCCAGCAGTCAAACCGGGAGCTCCTACGAGCAGTACTTC. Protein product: CASSQTGSSYEQYF.

CDR3 in amino acids: CASSIQTSGYEQYF. For the CDR3, the DNA is TGTGCCAGCAGCATCCAGACTAGCGGCTACGAGCAGTACTTC. V is TRBV7-9 and J is TRBJ2-7, with 9 bases identical to TRBD2. The V gene end was trimmed by 5 bases and the J gene end by 3 bases; junction bases not matched to a gene: 5. The CDR3 is 14 residues long. Germline assignment: CDR1 SEHNR and CDR2 FQNEAQ (reference sequence).

CDR3 protein: CSGRGPYEQYF. The CDR3 nucleotides read TGCAGTGGCAGGGGTCCCTACGAGCAGTACTTC. The rearrangement uses TRBV20-1 and TRBJ2-5, with D possibly matching TRBD1 (6 bases). The end of the DNA is better explained by TRBJ2-7, so the J call may be wrong. Per the germline V gene, CDR1 is DFQATT and CDR2 is SNEGSKA (reference sequence). This CDR3 is 11 amino acids long.

CDR3 sequence (DNA): TGCGCCAGCAGCTCCGATCCCAGCGGGCCCAGCACAGATACGCAGTATTTT. Its translation: CASSSDPSGPSTDTQYF. The chain combines TRBV5-1 with TRBJ2-3, with a weak D call TRBD2 (6 bases). The CDR3 covers 17 residues. V was clipped by 3 bases and J by 0 bases, with 17 bases between them. Germline values: CDR1 SGHRS, CDR2 YFSETQ.

The CDR3 sequence is CASRARQGASDTQYF. The DNA for the CDR3 is TGTGCCAGCAGAGCGAGACAGGGGGCTTCGGATACGCAGTATTTT. The chain couples TRBV5-4 to TRBJ2-3; 10 bases are a match to TRBD1. The V and J ends lost 5 bases and 6 bases, in that order; junction bases with no gene match: 9. This CDR3 has 15 residues. The germline V gene has CDR1 SGHNT and CDR2 YYREEE (reference sequence).

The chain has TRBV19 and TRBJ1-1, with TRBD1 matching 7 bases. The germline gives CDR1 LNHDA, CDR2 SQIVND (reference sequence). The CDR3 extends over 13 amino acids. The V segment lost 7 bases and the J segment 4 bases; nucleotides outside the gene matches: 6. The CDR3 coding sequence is TGTGCCAGTACCCAGGGGGTCGGCACTGAAGCTTTCTTT. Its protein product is CASTQGVGTEAFF.

The CDR3 protein is CASSRQALGRSPLHF. The CDR3 nucleotides are TGTGCCAGCTCACGACAGGCCCTAGGGCGTTCACCCCTCCACTTT. V usage is TRBV18 and J usage is TRBJ1-6; D is perhaps TRBD1 (6 bases). The V gene's germline CDR1 is KGHSH and CDR2 LQKENI. Trimming removed 4 bases at V and 9 bases at J, with 16 bases between. The length of the CDR3 is 15 residues.

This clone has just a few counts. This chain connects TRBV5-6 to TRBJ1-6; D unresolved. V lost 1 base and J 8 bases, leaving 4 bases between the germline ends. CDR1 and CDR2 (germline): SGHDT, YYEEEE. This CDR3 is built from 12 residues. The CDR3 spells CASSLSDSPLHF. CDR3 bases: TGTGCCAGCAGCTTGTCGGATTCACCCCTCCACTTT.

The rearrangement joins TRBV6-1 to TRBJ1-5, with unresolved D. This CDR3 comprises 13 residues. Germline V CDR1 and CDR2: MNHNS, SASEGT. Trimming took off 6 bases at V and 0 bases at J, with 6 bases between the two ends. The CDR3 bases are TGTGCCAGCAGAGAGGGTAGCAATCAGCCCCAGCATTTT. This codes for CASREGSNQPQHF.

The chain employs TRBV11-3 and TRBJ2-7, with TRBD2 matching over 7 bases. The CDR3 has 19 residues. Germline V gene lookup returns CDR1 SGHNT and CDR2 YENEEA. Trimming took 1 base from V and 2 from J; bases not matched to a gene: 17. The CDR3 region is CASSLAPPSSRECAYEQYF. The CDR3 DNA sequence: TGTGCCAGCAGCTTAGCCCCACCTTCCTCGCGGGAGTGCGCCTACGAGCAGTACTTC. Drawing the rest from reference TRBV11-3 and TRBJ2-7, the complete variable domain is EAGVVQSPRYKIIEKKQPVAFWCNPISGHNTLYWYLQNLGQGPELLIRYENEEAVDDSQLPKDRFSAERLKGVDSTLKIQPAELGDSAVYLCASSLAPPSSRECAYEQYFGPGTRLTVT.

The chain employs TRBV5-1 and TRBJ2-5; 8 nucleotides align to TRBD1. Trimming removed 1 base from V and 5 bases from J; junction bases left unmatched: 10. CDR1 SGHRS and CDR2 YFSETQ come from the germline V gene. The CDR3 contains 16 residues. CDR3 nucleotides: TGCGCCAGCAGCTTGCTCGACAGGGGATCCGGGGAGACCCAGTACTTC. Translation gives CASSLLDRGSGETQYF.

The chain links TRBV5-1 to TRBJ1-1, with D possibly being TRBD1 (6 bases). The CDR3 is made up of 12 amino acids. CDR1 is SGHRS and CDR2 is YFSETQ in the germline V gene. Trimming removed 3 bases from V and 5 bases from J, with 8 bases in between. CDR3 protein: CASSSDRTEAFF. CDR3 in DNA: TGCGCCAGCAGCTCCGACAGGACTGAAGCTTTCTTT.

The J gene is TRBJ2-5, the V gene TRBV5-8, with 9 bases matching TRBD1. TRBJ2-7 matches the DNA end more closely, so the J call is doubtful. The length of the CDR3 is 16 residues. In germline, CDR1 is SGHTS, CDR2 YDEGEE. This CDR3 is CASSVTGGALSYEQYF. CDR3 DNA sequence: TGTGCCAGCAGCGTGACAGGGGGAGCGCTCTCCTACGAGCAGTACTTC.

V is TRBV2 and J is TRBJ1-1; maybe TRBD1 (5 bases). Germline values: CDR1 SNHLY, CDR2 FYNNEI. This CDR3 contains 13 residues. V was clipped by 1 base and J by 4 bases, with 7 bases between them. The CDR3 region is CASSEDGGTEAFF. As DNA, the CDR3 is TGTGCCAGCAGTGAAGACGGGGGCACTGAAGCTTTCTTT.

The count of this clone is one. CDR3 in DNA: TGTGCCAGCAGCTTAACTCGGTCGAAACTAGCGGGACCCGGGGGAGGGACCCAGTACTTC. It codes for CASSLTRSKLAGPGGGTQYF. The chain is built from TRBV7-8 and TRBJ2-5; 10 nucleotides line up with TRBD2. The CDR3 consists of 20 residues. With V trimmed by 2 bases and J by 7 bases, 22 bases remained unmatched. Germline V gene sequence: CDR1 SGHVS, CDR2 FQNEAQ.

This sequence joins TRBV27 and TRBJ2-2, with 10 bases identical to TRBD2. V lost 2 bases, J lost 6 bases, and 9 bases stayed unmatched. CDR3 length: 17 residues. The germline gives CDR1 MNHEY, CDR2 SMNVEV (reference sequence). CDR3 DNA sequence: TGTGCCAGCAGTTTACCGGGCCTAGCGGGAGATCCCGGGGAGCTGTTTTTT. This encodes CASSLPGLAGDPGELFF.

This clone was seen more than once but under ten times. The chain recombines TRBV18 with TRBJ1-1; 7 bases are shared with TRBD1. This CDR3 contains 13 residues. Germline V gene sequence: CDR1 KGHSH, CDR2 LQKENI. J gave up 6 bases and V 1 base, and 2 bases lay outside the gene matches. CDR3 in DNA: TGTGCCAGCTCACCACAGGGGGCACCTGAAGCTTTCTTT. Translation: CASSPQGAPEAFF.

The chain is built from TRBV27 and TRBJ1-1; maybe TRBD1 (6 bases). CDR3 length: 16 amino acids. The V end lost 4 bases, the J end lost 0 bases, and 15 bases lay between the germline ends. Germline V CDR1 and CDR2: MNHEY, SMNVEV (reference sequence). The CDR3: CASSSHRDKVNTEAFF. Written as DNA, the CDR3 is TGTGCCAGCAGTTCCCACCGGGACAAAGTGAACACTGAAGCTTTCTTT.